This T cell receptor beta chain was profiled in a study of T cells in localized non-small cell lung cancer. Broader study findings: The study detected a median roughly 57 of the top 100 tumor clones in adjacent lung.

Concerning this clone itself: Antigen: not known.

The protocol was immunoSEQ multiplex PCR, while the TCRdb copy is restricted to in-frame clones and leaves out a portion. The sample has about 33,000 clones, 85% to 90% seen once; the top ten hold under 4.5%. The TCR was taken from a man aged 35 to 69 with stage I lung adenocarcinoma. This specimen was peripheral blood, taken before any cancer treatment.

The CDR3 region is CASSRGQVPWYTIYF. In DNA, the CDR3 is TGTGCCAGCTCACGTGGACAGGTTCCGTGGTACACCATATATTTT. The V and J genes are TRBV18 and TRBJ1-3, with TRBD1 matching 7 bases. This CDR3 has 15 residues. The J segment lost 8 bases and the V segment lost 4 bases, leaving 11 bases of the junction unmatched. Germline V CDR1 and CDR2: KGHSH, LQKENI.